This T cell receptor (beta chain) was sequenced during a study of blood T cell repertoires in COVID-19. The assay was immunoSEQ multiplex PCR, and TCRdb's table has in-frame clones only and misses some. Of around 150,000 clones detected, about 88% appear once; the ten largest clones hold roughly 20%. V was trimmed by 4 bases and J by 1 base, leaving 17 bases between them. Germline assignment: CDR1 SGHAT and CDR2 FQNNGV. The CDR3 totals 16 residues. Specimen: peripheral blood. The origin of this receptor is a woman aged 80 or older with acute or convalescent COVID-19. The chain couples TRBV11-2 to TRBJ2-7, with D tentatively TRBD2 (6 bases). The CDR3 nucleotides read TGTGCCAGCAGCTCCCGTCCGGGGGAGTATTCCTACGAGCAGTACTTC. Encoded protein: CASSSRPGEYSYEQYF.